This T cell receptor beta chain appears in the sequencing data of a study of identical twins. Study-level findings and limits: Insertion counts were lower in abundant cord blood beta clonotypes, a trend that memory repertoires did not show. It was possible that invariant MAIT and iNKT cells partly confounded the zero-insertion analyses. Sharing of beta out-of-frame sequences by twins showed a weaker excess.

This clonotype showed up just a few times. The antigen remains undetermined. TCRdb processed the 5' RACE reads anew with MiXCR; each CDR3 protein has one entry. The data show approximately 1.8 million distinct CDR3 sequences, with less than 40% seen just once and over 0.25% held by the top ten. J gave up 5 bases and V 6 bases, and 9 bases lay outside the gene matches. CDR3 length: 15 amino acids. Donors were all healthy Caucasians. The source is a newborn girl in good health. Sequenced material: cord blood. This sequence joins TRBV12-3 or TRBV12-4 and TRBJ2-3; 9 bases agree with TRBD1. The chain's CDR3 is CASRPNRGQGDTQYF. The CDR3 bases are TGTGCCAGCAGGCCTAACAGGGGGCAAGGAGATACGCAGTATTTT.